These 7 T cell receptor beta chains were sequenced from one sample in a study of beta chain features in type 1 diabetes. Study-wide results and caveats: For Type 1 diabetes patients, all four CD4+ subsets carried TCRB CDR3s that were moderately but significantly shorter.

The study reverse transcribed the entire isolated RNA, so it sequenced expressed TCRB transcripts. Some clones are missing from TCRdb's copy, which holds only in-frame ones; the method was immunoSEQ multiplex PCR. The sample lists some 160,000 clones, approximately 8.8% occurring once. These receptors' antigens are unknown. The sample taken for sequencing was central memory CD4+ T cells from blood. The receptors originated from a woman in her 30s with type 1 diabetes.

This sequence joins TRBV18 and TRBJ2-7, with 9 bases matching TRBD1. This CDR3 region has 14 residues. Trimming cost V 6 bases and J 6 bases; bases outside gene matches: 9. Germline CDR1 reads KGHSH; CDR2 reads LQKENI. DNA for the CDR3: TGTGCCAGCTCTGCCGGGACAGGGAGCAGCGAGCAGTACTTC. Residues: CASSAGTGSSEQYF.

This chain uses TRBV19 with TRBJ2-5; D is perhaps TRBD1 (6 bases). The CDR3 is 13 residues long. In germline, CDR1 is LNHDA, CDR2 SQIVND (reference sequence). The germline V and J ends were trimmed by 5 bases and 3 bases, with 10 bases remaining between them. The CDR3 loop is CASSRRTEETQYF. In DNA, the CDR3 is TGTGCCAGTAGTCGCCGGACAGAAGAGACCCAGTACTTC.

This rearrangement joins TRBV2 to TRBJ2-1; D possibly corresponds to TRBD2 (6 bases). CDR3 length equals 12 residues. V was pared by 4 bases and J by 8 bases, with 9 bases between. Germline-derived CDR1 and CDR2 are SNHLY and FYNNEI. As DNA, the CDR3 is TGTGCCAGCAGTGTTGGCGGGGATGAGCAGTTCTTC. Its protein product is CASSVGGDEQFF.

This clone was seen repeatedly, ten times or more. The V gene is TRBV9, the J gene TRBJ2-7; 12 bases line up with TRBD1. CDR3 length: 17 residues. V dropped 0 bases and J dropped 3; count of bases not matched to a gene: 7. Germline CDR1 SGDLS, CDR2 YYNGEE. The CDR3 region has the DNA TGTGCCAGCAGCGTAGGGGACAGGGGGCGCGGGGACTACGAGCAGTACTTC. Its protein product is CASSVGDRGRGDYEQYF. Complete variable domain (other parts from reference TRBV9 and TRBJ2-7): DSGVTQTPKHLITATGQRVTLRCSPRSGDLSVYWYQQSLDQGLQFLIQYYNGEERAKGNILERFSAQQFPDLHSELNLSSLELGDSALYFCASSVGDRGRGDYEQYFGPGTRLTVT.

V and J are TRBV6-1 and TRBJ2-1, with D possibly TRBD2 on 7 matching bases. The CDR3 contains 14 residues. Germline V gene lookup returns CDR1 MNHNS and CDR2 SASEGT. Trimming took 7 bases from V and 2 from J, leaving 12 bases between them. CDR3 residues: CASTPGGAYNEQFF. As DNA, the CDR3 is TGTGCCAGCACCCCGGGGGGCGCCTACAATGAGCAGTTCTTC.

The table lists this clone with a few counts. This specimen includes other DNA sequences encoding the same CDR3. The DNA for the CDR3 is TGCGCCAGCAGCCAAGATGGGACTAGCGTGGAGACCCAGTACTTC. Amino acids: CASSQDGTSVETQYF. The J gene is TRBJ2-5, the V gene TRBV4-1; 10 bases line up with TRBD2. The CDR3 spans 15 residues. The germline V gene has CDR1 MGHRA and CDR2 YSYEKL. With 0 bases clipped from V and 5 bases from J, the junction kept 3 bases outside the gene matches.

This clone was seen ten or more times. The rearrangement joins TRBV18 to TRBJ2-1, with 8 bases lining up with TRBD1. This CDR3 comprises 14 residues. Germline V gene sequence: CDR1 KGHSH, CDR2 LQKENI. Losses at the gene ends were 8 bases for V and 5 bases for J; bases not matched to a gene: 8. The CDR3 region has the DNA TGTGCCAGCCAGGACAGGGAACCCCACAATGAGCAGTTCTTC. This gives the protein CASQDREPHNEQFF.